A single sample is the source of the 3 T cell receptor beta chains below, sequenced in a study of T cell responses to AZD1222 COVID-19 vaccine. The table came from immunoSEQ multiplex PCR; TCRdb's copy has only in-frame clones and leaves some out. There are tens of thousands of clones in the sample; roughly 89% occur only once, and 4% to 5% lies in the top ten. The specimen comprised peripheral blood, sampled on day 0 of AZD1222 vaccination. These receptors were taken from an adult in good health.

J is TRBJ1-1 and V is TRBV5-1; D is possibly TRBD1 (5 bases). The V gene lost 2 bases and the J gene lost 0 bases, with 8 bases spanning the gap. Germline V gene lookup returns CDR1 SGHRS and CDR2 YFSETQ. This CDR3 is built from 14 residues. The CDR3 DNA is TGCGCCAGCAGCTTAGAGGGACTGAACACTGAAGCTTTCTTT. Translating gives CASSLEGLNTEAFF.

This chain uses TRBV11-2 with TRBJ2-3; maybe TRBD2 (6 bases). The CDR3 length is 14 residues. The V end was cut by 5 bases, the J end by 2 bases, with 11 bases between. Germline-derived CDR1 and CDR2 are SGHAT and FQNNGV. This CDR3 is CASSPGTFTDTQYF. The CDR3 coding sequence is TGTGCCAGCAGCCCCGGGACTTTCACAGATACGCAGTATTTT.

The chain couples TRBV11-2 to TRBJ1-5; tentative D call: TRBD1 (6 bases). Trimming cost V 1 base and J 2 bases, with 18 bases left between them. The CDR3 is 18 residues long. Germline V gene lookup returns CDR1 SGHAT and CDR2 FQNNGV. The CDR3 here is CASSLGYHRVGGNQPQHF. DNA of the CDR3: TGTGCCAGCAGCTTAGGATACCACAGGGTAGGTGGCAATCAGCCCCAGCATTTT.